The clone carrying this T cell receptor beta chain was found once. Its antigen is still unknown. These data belong to a study of cytomegalovirus exposure and HLA in healthy donors. The germline V gene encodes CDR1 SNHLY and CDR2 FYNNEI. V was trimmed by 8 bases and J by 5 bases, leaving 18 bases between them. The CDR3 consists of 14 residues. The study, taken as a whole, reports: Under in vitro conditions, three CMV-associated chains were confirmed as specific for CMV antigens. Equally common other TCR beta chains were less clonally expanded than HLA-associated ones, a later analysis found.

Vbeta (60) and Jbeta (13) primers were used in the PCR. Using immunoSEQ multiplex PCR, the repertoire was profiled, and TCRdb retains in-frame clones only, with some absent. The data contain more than 150,000 clones, roughly 84% of them singletons. Sequenced material: PBMCs. This sequence joins TRBV2 and TRBJ1-1; tentatively, D is TRBD1 (6 bases). This sequence originates from a boy aged 10-17 years in good health and CMV-seronegative. CDR3 residues: CASGRGGAGTEAFF. CDR3 bases: TGTGCCAGCGGGCGGGGGGGCGCTGGAACTGAAGCTTTCTTT.